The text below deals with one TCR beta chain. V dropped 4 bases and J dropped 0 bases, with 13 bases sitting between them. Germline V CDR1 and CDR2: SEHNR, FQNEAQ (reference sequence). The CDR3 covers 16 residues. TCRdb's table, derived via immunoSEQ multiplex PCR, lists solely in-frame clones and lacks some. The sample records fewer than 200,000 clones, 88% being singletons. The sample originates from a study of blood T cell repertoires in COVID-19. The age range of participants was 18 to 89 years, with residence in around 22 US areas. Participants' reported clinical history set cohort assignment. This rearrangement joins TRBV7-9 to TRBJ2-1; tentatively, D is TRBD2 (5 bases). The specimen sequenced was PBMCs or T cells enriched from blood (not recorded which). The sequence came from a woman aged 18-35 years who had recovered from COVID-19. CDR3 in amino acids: CASSSAAAASYNEQFF. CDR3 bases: TGTGCCAGCAGCTCGGCGGCAGCGGCCTCCTACAATGAGCAGTTCTTC.